These T cell receptor beta chains were read from a single sample in a study of OX40 agonist ivuxolimab in advanced cancers. Clones were read by immunoSEQ multiplex PCR, and TCRdb kept only the in-frame ones, dropping some. The data contain about 50,000 clones, roughly 78% of them singletons. The specimen comprised CD4+ or CD8+ T cells sorted from blood, sampled in a trial of the OX40 agonist ivuxolimab. Every receptor here comes from an adult with an advanced solid tumor such as melanoma, head and neck, liver or kidney cancer. Both conserved end residues are part of each CDR3. Each record gives: J gene, V gene, CDR3 protein.

TRBJ2-5 TRBV6-1 CASSETTGGYGQETQYF
TRBJ1-6 TRBV6-6 CASSSGTLVSPLHF
TRBJ2-7 TRBV29-1 CSVAARTGVRNEQYF
TRBJ2-1 TRBV6-1 CASLLTRGTEQFF
TRBJ2-5 TRBV27 CASSLSGTGRGTQYF
TRBJ1-1 TRBV6-1 CASSESGLTEAFF
TRBJ1-4 TRBV7-2 CASSLGGYNEKLFF
TRBJ1-2 TRBV2 CASSGVFVDYGYTF
TRBJ2-1 TRBV7-9 CASSRGGDYNEQFF
TRBJ2-7 TRBV7-2 CASSVQGASSYEQYF
TRBJ1-4 TRBV20-1 CSALSGEKLFF
TRBJ1-2 TRBV19 CASSIRSDGDYGYTF
TRBJ1-1 TRBV7-2 CASSLFVAAMNTEAFF
TRBJ1-3 TRBV10-3 CAIREDNPGNTIYF
TRBJ1-3 TRBV6-5 CASSRETGGGNTIYF
TRBJ1-2 TRBV29-1 CSVDGGGSYGYTF